Presented here are 20 T cell receptor beta chains from one specimen sequenced in a study of glioma-infiltrating T cells after dendritic cell vaccination. Using immunoSEQ multiplex PCR, the repertoire was profiled, and TCRdb retains in-frame clones only, with some absent. The repertoire holds under 70,000 clones, 80% to 85% seen once, with under 10% in the top ten. Here the sequenced sample was blood, taken before dendritic cell vaccination. The receptors stem from a human donor with glioblastoma.

This sequence joins TRBV28 and TRBJ1-2, with 8 bases aligning to TRBD1. This CDR3 has 14 residues. CDR1 and CDR2 (germline): MDHEN, SYDVKM. Trimming took 4 bases from V and 4 from J; bases not matched to a gene: 5. CDR3 sequence reads: CASSSPGGPYGYTF. CDR3 bases: TGTGCCAGCAGTTCCCCAGGGGGCCCCTATGGCTACACCTTC.

In its sample, this clone was seen a few times. The chain couples TRBV14 to TRBJ1-2; D uncertain. Trimming removed 0 bases from V and 5 bases from J, with 16 bases in between. Germline values: CDR1 SGHDN, CDR2 FVKESK. This CDR3 region has 16 residues. CDR3 in DNA: TGTGCCAGCAGCCAAGATAGTATTCGGAGATTATATGGCTACACCTTC. Its translation: CASSQDSIRRLYGYTF.

CDR3 sequence reads: CASSEGTSYDTQYF. Here the CDR3 DNA reads TGTGCCAGCAGTGAGGGGACTAGCTACGATACGCAGTATTTT. The chain links TRBV6-1 to TRBJ2-3; 9 positions match TRBD2. This CDR3 has 14 residues. Germline V gene data show CDR1 as MNHNS and CDR2 as SASEGT. Unmatched junction bases numbered 4, after V lost 3 bases and J lost 6 bases.

The V gene is TRBV7-6, the J gene TRBJ2-5; possibly TRBD1 for D (6 bases). Germline V CDR1 and CDR2: SGHVS, FNYEAQ. This CDR3 contains 13 residues. Trimming removed 3 bases from V and 5 bases from J, with 10 bases in between. The CDR3, as DNA: TGTGCCAGCAGCTTCAGGGGTTGGGAGACCCAGTACTTC. Amino acid sequence: CASSFRGWETQYF. Based on the CDR3 plus reference TRBV7-6 and TRBJ2-5, the full variable domain is GAGVSQSPRYKVTKRGQDVALRCDPISGHVSLYWYRQALGQGPEFLTYFNYEAQQDKSGLPNDRFSAERPEGSISTLTIQRTEQRDSAMYRCASSFRGWETQYFGPGTRLLVL.

The V call is TRBV4-1, the J call TRBJ2-3, with a weak D call TRBD1 (7 bases). CDR1 is MGHRA, CDR2 YSYEKL, per germline. V lost 0 bases, J lost 2 bases, and 12 bases lay in between. This CDR3 contains 16 residues. CDR3 sequence reads: CASSQEPGGFTDTQYF. CDR3 coding DNA: TGCGCCAGCAGCCAAGAACCAGGGGGGTTCACAGATACGCAGTATTTT.

A single count supports this clone. The chain uses TRBV11-3 and TRBJ2-1; D not resolved. Trimming pared 5 bases from V and 5 bases from J, leaving 10 bases between. Germline lookup yields CDR1 SGHNT and CDR2 YENEEA. CDR3 length equals 13 residues. The CDR3 spells CASSPTDDNEQFF. The CDR3 nucleotides are TGTGCCAGCAGCCCCACAGATGACAATGAGCAGTTCTTC.

This rearrangement joins TRBV25-1 to TRBJ1-5; 7 bases match TRBD1. Trimming at V came to 4 bases and at J to 5 bases, leaving 5 bases not matched to a gene. Looked up from germline, CDR1 is MGHDK and CDR2 is SYGVNS. The CDR3 runs 14 residues. The CDR3 sequence: CASSGTGVDQPQHF. As DNA, the CDR3 is TGTGCCAGCAGTGGGACAGGTGTAGATCAGCCCCAGCATTTT.

The chain recombines TRBV2 with TRBJ2-5, with D hard to call. The germline V and J ends were trimmed by 7 bases and 2 bases, with 5 bases remaining between them. This CDR3 is 11 amino acids long. Germline assignment: CDR1 SNHLY and CDR2 FYNNEI. The chain's CDR3 is CASNLQETQYF. CDR3 coding DNA: TGTGCCAGCAACTTGCAAGAGACCCAGTACTTC.

The V call is TRBV6-1, the J call TRBJ2-7; D is undetermined. Germline V lookup: CDR1 MNHNS, CDR2 SASEGT. Trimming pared 0 bases from V and 3 bases from J, leaving 6 bases between. The CDR3 runs 13 residues. The CDR3 DNA is TGTGCCAGCAGTGAAGCATCAGGCTACGAGCAGTACTTC. Translated, it gives CASSEASGYEQYF.

Details on this clone: In the same sample, other DNA sequences code for this CDR3. The chain uses TRBV5-1 and TRBJ2-5, with 8 bases aligning to TRBD2. Germline V gene lookup returns CDR1 SGHRS and CDR2 YFSETQ. The junction had 10 bases not matched to a gene; V was cut back by 4 bases and J by 5 bases. The CDR3 extends over 15 amino acids. The CDR3 is CASSPRGGGLETQYF. CDR3 DNA: TGCGCCAGCAGCCCCCGGGGCGGGGGGCTGGAGACCCAGTACTTC.

The chain is built from TRBV7-2 and TRBJ2-7; a weak D match, TRBD1 (5 bases). V lost 5 bases and J lost 0, with 11 bases in between. This CDR3 has 14 amino acids. Germline V gives CDR1 SGHTA, CDR2 FQGNSA. CDR3 in DNA: TGTGCCAGCAGCGTTTGGACAAGCTCCTACGAGCAGTACTTC. The encoded protein is CASSVWTSSYEQYF.

The chain recombines TRBV9 with TRBJ1-1; possibly TRBD1 for D (6 bases). V was cut by 0 bases and J by 7 bases, with 10 bases left in between. Germline CDR1 and CDR2: SGDLS and YYNGEE. The CDR3 is 13 amino acids. The CDR3 DNA reads TGTGCCAGCAGCGTAGTAGGGGGGGGTGAAGCTTTCTTT. Its translation is CASSVVGGGEAFF. Filled out from reference TRBV9 and TRBJ1-1, the complete variable domain reads DSGVTQTPKHLITATGQRVTLRCSPRSGDLSVYWYQQSLDQGLQFLIQYYNGEERAKGNILERFSAQQFPDLHSELNLSSLELGDSALYFCASSVVGGGEAFFGQGTRLTVV.

V is TRBV5-1 and J is TRBJ1-2; 9 bases line up with TRBD1. The length of the CDR3 is 14 residues. From germline, CDR1 is SGHRS and CDR2 YFSETQ. Germline trimming cut 4 bases from V and 5 bases from J; bases unmatched to any gene: 6. The CDR3 reads CASSKPGQGYGYTF. The CDR3 nucleotides read TGCGCCAGCAGCAAACCGGGACAGGGTTATGGCTACACCTTC. The full variable domain, with the rest looked up from reference TRBV5-1 and TRBJ1-2, is KAGVTQTPRYLIKTRGQQVTLSCSPISGHRSVSWYQQTPGQGLQFLFEYFSETQRNKGNFPGRFSGRQFSNSRSEMNVSTLELGDSALYLCASSKPGQGYGYTFGSGTRLTVV.

The V and J genes are TRBV28 and TRBJ1-3; D call uncertain. This CDR3 has 15 amino acids. CDR1 and CDR2 (germline): MDHEN, SYDVKM. V dropped 4 bases and J dropped 5 bases, with 15 bases sitting between them. Here the CDR3 reads CASSSDGTGRNTIYF. In nucleotides, the CDR3 is TGTGCCAGCAGTTCGGACGGAACGGGGAGAAACACCATATATTTT.

The chain employs TRBV5-1 and TRBJ1-2, with a tentative D call TRBD1 (5 bases). With 4 bases removed from V and 4 bases from J, the gap between germline ends came to 11 bases. The CDR3 has 13 residues. In germline, CDR1 is SGHRS, CDR2 YFSETQ. CDR3 protein: CASSVGHLYGYTF. CDR3 nucleotide sequence: TGCGCCAGCAGCGTAGGACACCTCTATGGCTACACCTTC.

V is TRBV4-1 and J is TRBJ2-1; 8 bases line up with TRBD2. V was clipped by 1 base and J by 7 bases; unmatched bases: 18. Looked up from germline, CDR1 is MGHRA and CDR2 is YSYEKL. The CDR3 runs 19 residues. CDR3 sequence (DNA): TGCGCCAGCAGCCAAGGTTGGCTCTCAACCGGGACTAGGTCTAATGAGCAGTTCTTC. It is translated as CASSQGWLSTGTRSNEQFF.

The chain couples TRBV4-2 to TRBJ2-1; the match to TRBD1 covers 10 bases. The CDR3 spans 16 residues. Trimming removed 4 bases from V and 4 bases from J; junction bases left unmatched: 7. CDR1 and CDR2 from the germline V gene are LGHNA and YNFKEQ. Here the CDR3 DNA reads TGTGCCAGCAGCCGCCGTGACAGGGGGCTATACAATGAGCAGTTCTTC. Translation gives CASSRRDRGLYNEQFF.

The CDR3, as DNA: TGTGCCAGCAGCGTAGATCTTTCTGGGGGACTAGGGCCCGGGTACAATGAGCAGTTCTTC. Translated: CASSVDLSGGLGPGYNEQFF. This chain connects TRBV9 to TRBJ2-1; 8 bases are a match to TRBD2. This CDR3 contains 20 residues. Germline V gives CDR1 SGDLS, CDR2 YYNGEE. The V and J ends lost 0 bases and 4 bases, in that order; junction bases with no gene match: 18.

The gene calls are TRBV28 and TRBJ2-3; a possible D gene is TRBD2 (5 bases). The CDR3 contains 11 residues. V lost 6 bases to trimming and J lost 6 bases, with 7 bases between them. Germline CDR1 and CDR2: MDHEN and SYDVKM. The CDR3: CASRGADTQYF. DNA of the CDR3: TGTGCCAGCAGGGGAGCGGATACGCAGTATTTT. The whole variable domain, remainder taken from reference TRBV28 and TRBJ2-3, is DVKVTQSSRYLVKRTGEKVFLECVQDMDHENMFWYRQDPGLGLRLIYFSYDVKMKEKGDIPEGYSVSREKKERFSLILESASTNQTSMYLCASRGADTQYFGPGTRLTVL.

This clone turned up a few times. The chain couples TRBV5-1 to TRBJ1-5, with no clear D. This CDR3 contains 13 residues. Germline values: CDR1 SGHRS, CDR2 YFSETQ. V lost 0 bases, J lost 6 bases, and 7 bases lay in between. CDR3: CASSLAPFQPQHF. In nucleotides, the CDR3 is TGCGCCAGCAGCTTGGCCCCATTTCAGCCCCAGCATTTT.